This TCR beta chain was retrieved from a study of cytomegalovirus exposure and HLA in healthy donors. Study as a whole: A subsequent analysis reported that the 120 or so validation repertoires were produced on the same platform that had also been used for the roughly 700 first-cohort repertoires. Regarding the study as a whole: Both high specificity and high sensitivity reportedly marked the classifier's diagnosis of cytomegalovirus status. It was approximately 150 TCR beta chains that were listed as cytomegalovirus-associated.

Deletions cut 2 bases from V and 4 bases from J, with 14 bases between. Germline-derived CDR1 and CDR2 are MNHEY and SVGAGI. The CDR3 runs to 15 residues. Measured with immunoSEQ multiplex PCR; TCRdb has only the in-frame clones, and not every one. The repertoire holds approximately 59,000 clones, around 93% seen once, with 1.7% in the top ten. Comments on this clone: Its matching antigen is unknown.

This clonotype originated in a woman aged 18-35 years in good health and CMV-seropositive. The sample taken for sequencing was PBMCs. J is TRBJ1-1 and V is TRBV6-5, with D possibly being TRBD1 (6 bases). CDR3 loop: CASSYGGASSTEAFF. The CDR3 nucleotides are TGTGCCAGCAGTTACGGGGGGGCTAGCAGCACTGAAGCTTTCTTT.